These 18 T cell receptor beta chains came from one sample sequenced in a study of blood T cell repertoires in COVID-19. The repertoire was sequenced with immunoSEQ multiplex PCR; TCRdb's copy has only in-frame clones and lacks some. The sample shows more than 150,000 clones, roughly 80% of them seen only once. Sequenced sample: peripheral blood. Source of these receptors: a man in his 60s with acute or convalescent COVID-19.

Note on this clone: The same CDR3 is also encoded by other DNA sequences in this sample. The chain employs TRBV2 and TRBJ1-5; D may be TRBD1 (5 bases). Germline assignment: CDR1 SNHLY and CDR2 FYNNEI. CDR3 length equals 14 residues. Trimming shortened V by 6 bases and J by 0 bases, and 9 bases separated the two germline ends. The CDR3 DNA reads as TGTGCCAGCAGGACAGACGGTAGCAATCAGCCCCAGCATTTT. It codes for CASRTDGSNQPQHF.

The chain carries TRBV5-1 and TRBJ2-5; a weak D match, TRBD2 (5 bases). V lost 4 bases, J lost 5 bases, and 15 bases lay in between. This CDR3 comprises 14 residues. Germline CDR1 and CDR2: SGHRS and YFSETQ. The CDR3 coding sequence is TGCGCCAGCAGCCCGGACTGGAGAGTGGAGACCCAGTACTTC. Its translation: CASSPDWRVETQYF.

V gene TRBV7-2 combines with J gene TRBJ2-2; D is unresolved. Germline values: CDR1 SGHTA, CDR2 FQGNSA. Between the trimmed V and J ends, which lost 2 bases and 7 bases, there was a span of 14 bases. This CDR3 comprises 15 residues. CDR3 sequence: CASSLFYSLGGELFF. The CDR3 coding sequence is TGTGCCAGCAGCTTATTTTATAGCCTGGGCGGGGAGCTGTTTTTT. The full variable domain, completed using reference TRBV7-2 and TRBJ2-2, is GAGVSQSPSNKVTEKGKDVELRCDPISGHTALYWYRQSLGQGLEFLIYFQGNSAPDKSGLPSDRFSAERTGGSVSTLTIQRTQQEDSAVYLCASSLFYSLGGELFFGEGSRLTVL.

The J gene is TRBJ2-1, the V gene TRBV2; TRBD1 agrees at 7 bases. Looked up from germline, CDR1 is SNHLY and CDR2 is FYNNEI. The ends lost 5 bases at V and 3 bases at J; junction bases unmatched: 4. The CDR3 is 14 residues long. CDR3 sequence reads: CASSTGAGYNEQFF. The CDR3 region has the DNA TGTGCCAGCAGTACAGGGGCCGGCTACAATGAGCAGTTCTTC.

This clone was picked up a small number of times. CDR3 in DNA: TGTGCCAGCTCACCATCCGAGGTACGAGGCTACACCTTC. Residues: CASSPSEVRGYTF. The chain couples TRBV18 to TRBJ1-2; no clear D gene. This CDR3 is built from 13 residues. The ends were cut back, 2 bases at V and 8 bases at J, with 12 bases in the middle. Germline V gene sequence: CDR1 KGHSH, CDR2 LQKENI.

The J gene is TRBJ2-7, the V gene TRBV5-6, with D perhaps TRBD1 (5 bases). This CDR3 is built from 13 residues. V was pared by 3 bases and J by 5 bases, with 12 bases between. The V gene's germline CDR1 is SGHDT and CDR2 YYEEEE. CDR3 loop: CASSSYQGHEQYF. The DNA for the CDR3 is TGTGCCAGCAGCTCGTACCAGGGCCACGAGCAGTACTTC.

V and J are TRBV6-5 and TRBJ2-2, with D possibly TRBD1 on 5 matching bases. The CDR3 covers 13 residues. Germline V gives CDR1 MNHEY, CDR2 SVGAGI. Deletions cut 6 bases from V and 0 bases from J, with 5 bases between. The CDR3 DNA follows: TGTGCCAGCAGGACAGCGAACACCGGGGAGCTGTTTTTT. This codes for CASRTANTGELFF.

This chain links TRBV30 with TRBJ1-1; D unresolved. V was shortened by 3 bases and J by 6 bases, with 14 bases between the two germline ends. CDR1 and CDR2 (germline): GTSNPN, SVGIG (reference sequence). The CDR3 sequence is 13 residues long. The CDR3 sequence: CAWSPLGEAEAFF. In nucleotides, the CDR3 is TGTGCCTGGAGCCCCCTCGGGGAGGCTGAAGCTTTCTTT.

The gene calls are TRBV6-1 and TRBJ2-1; D ambiguous. From germline, CDR1 is MNHNS and CDR2 SASEGT. CDR3 length: 13 amino acids. V was pared by 1 base and J by 7 bases, with 8 bases between. CDR3 sequence reads: CASSEGRWNEQFF. DNA for the CDR3: TGTGCCAGCAGTGAAGGTCGGTGGAATGAGCAGTTCTTC.

The genes are TRBV5-1 and TRBJ2-3, with 10 positions matching TRBD2. V was pared by 0 bases and J by 1 base, with 8 bases of the junction left unmatched. CDR1 is SGHRS, CDR2 YFSETQ, per germline. The CDR3 has 18 residues. The CDR3 reads CASSLGVAGGLGTDTQYF. The CDR3 nucleotides read TGCGCCAGCAGCTTGGGTGTAGCGGGAGGTCTCGGCACAGATACGCAGTATTTT.

Remarks on this clone: At the DNA level, this CDR3 is encoded by other sequences in the same sample as well. The V call is TRBV5-1, the J call TRBJ1-6; a possible D gene is TRBD1 (5 bases). The CDR3 is 15 amino acids. Germline assignment: CDR1 SGHRS and CDR2 YFSETQ. With 3 bases removed from V and 4 bases from J, the gap between germline ends came to 11 bases. The chain's CDR3 is CASSSTGGYNSPLHF. CDR3 nucleotides: TGCGCCAGCAGCTCTACCGGGGGTTATAATTCACCCCTCCACTTT.

Written as DNA, the CDR3 is TGCGCCAGCAGTCCCGGGGCGAGCGGGGGGAGAGTGCGGAATGAGCAGTTCTTC. Translation gives CASSPGASGGRVRNEQFF. The genes are TRBV5-1 and TRBJ2-1; 9 nucleotides agree with TRBD2. The CDR3 is 18 residues long. The J segment lost 7 bases and the V segment lost 5 bases, leaving 19 bases of the junction unmatched. Germline CDR1 SGHRS, CDR2 YFSETQ. Using reference TRBV5-1 and TRBJ2-1 for the parts outside the CDR3, the full variable domain is KAGVTQTPRYLIKTRGQQVTLSCSPISGHRSVSWYQQTPGQGLQFLFEYFSETQRNKGNFPGRFSGRQFSNSRSEMNVSTLELGDSALYLCASSPGASGGRVRNEQFFGPGTRLTVL.

The rearrangement uses TRBV3-1 (or the pseudogene TRBV3-2) and TRBJ2-2, with 11 bases lining up with TRBD2. V dropped 2 bases and J dropped 7; count of bases not matched to a gene: 9. CDR1 and CDR2 from the germline V gene are LGHDT and YNNKEL (reference sequence). The CDR3 covers 17 residues. This chain's CDR3 is CASSQSSSGRNVGELFF. In nucleotides, the CDR3 is TGTGCCAGCAGCCAATCGTCTAGCGGGAGGAATGTCGGGGAGCTGTTTTTT.

V and J are TRBV7-9 and TRBJ2-5; 7 bases are shared with TRBD1. Germline V gene lookup returns CDR1 SEHNR and CDR2 FQNEAQ (reference sequence). Unmatched junction bases numbered 19, after V lost 4 bases and J lost 5 bases. This CDR3 contains 18 residues. CDR3 amino acids: CASSSRARDSRGGETQYF. For the CDR3, the DNA is TGTGCCAGCAGCTCCCGCGCGAGGGACAGCCGTGGTGGGGAGACCCAGTACTTC. Variable domain in full (rest from reference TRBV7-9 and TRBJ2-5): DTGVSQNPRHKITKRGQNVTFRCDPISEHNRLYWYRQTLGQGPEFLTYFQNEAQLEKSRLLSDRFSAERPKGSFSTLEIQRTEQGDSAMYLCASSSRARDSRGGETQYFGPGTRLLVL.

This clone was picked up one time. The rearrangement links TRBV6-2 or TRBV6-3 to TRBJ2-7; 7 bases are shared with TRBD2. The germline CDR1 and CDR2 sequences are MNHEY and SVGEGT. The junction had 4 bases not matched to a gene; V was cut back by 5 bases and J by 3 bases. This CDR3 spans 13 amino acids. The CDR3 region is CASSRGVSYEQYF. DNA of the CDR3: TGTGCCAGCAGTCGGGGGGTCAGCTACGAGCAGTACTTC.

The V gene is TRBV5-1, the J gene TRBJ1-3, with D possibly being TRBD1 (6 bases). The CDR3 covers 15 residues. Germline CDR1 SGHRS, CDR2 YFSETQ. Trimming shortened V by 4 bases and J by 0 bases, and 11 bases separated the two germline ends. The CDR3 DNA is TGCGCCAGCAGCCCGACAGGCAGCTCTGGAAACACCATATATTTT. Translated: CASSPTGSSGNTIYF.

Comments on this clone: This specimen includes other DNA sequences encoding the same CDR3. The chain has TRBV7-9 and TRBJ1-3, with D possibly matching TRBD1 (6 bases). Germline loops: CDR1 SEHNR, CDR2 FQNEAQ (reference sequence). This CDR3 is 12 amino acids long. The V end was cut by 3 bases, the J end by 6 bases, with 6 bases between. Here the CDR3 reads CASSLGANTIYF. The CDR3 DNA sequence: TGTGCCAGCAGCTTGGGGGCAAACACCATATATTTT.

The V and J genes are TRBV28 and TRBJ1-2, with a tentative D call TRBD1 (6 bases). Germline V lookup: CDR1 MDHEN, CDR2 SYDVKM. Trimming cost V 3 bases and J 0 bases, with 14 bases left between them. CDR3 length: 16 amino acids. CDR3 protein: CASSFPAQGANYGYTF. DNA for the CDR3: TGTGCCAGCAGTTTCCCGGCACAGGGAGCTAACTATGGCTACACCTTC.